These T cell receptor beta chains were read from a single sample in a study of CD8+ T cells in alopecia areata. Repertoires were generated with immunoSEQ multiplex PCR, while TCRdb's copy carries only in-frame clones and drops some. The sample has roughly 120,000 clones; less than 80% are singletons. Source material: CD4+ T cells sorted from blood. Receptors were obtained from a human donor in good health. CDR3s include the opening cysteine and the closing phenylalanine or tryptophan. D genes are given only for firm matches. For some rows the clone size is stated as once, few or many, or as a class when expanded; others skip it.

J: TRBJ1-4
size: .
V: TRBV7-3
D: TRBD1
DNA: TGTGCCAGCAGCTTAACCGACAGGGAAGGGGAAAAACTGTTTTTT
CDR3: CASSLTDREGEKLFF

J: TRBJ2-5
size: .
V: TRBV30
D: .
DNA: TGTGCCTGGAGTCCTCCCCCACAGGCTGGGACCCAGTACTTC
CDR3: CAWSPPPQAGTQYF

J: TRBJ2-3
size: .
V: TRBV6-5
D: TRBD2
DNA: TGTGCCACACGCGCGGGGGGGCCTATAGATACGCAGTATTTT
CDR3: CATRAGGPIDTQYF

J: TRBJ2-1
size: .
V: TRBV29-1
D: .
DNA: TGCAGCGTGACGGGCGGGTACAATGAGCAGTTCTTC
CDR3: CSVTGGYNEQFF

J: TRBJ1-2
size: .
V: TRBV29-1
D: .
DNA: TGCAGCGTTGAAGATGCGCAGGGCAGGAGTGGCTACACCTTC
CDR3: CSVEDAQGRSGYTF

J: TRBJ1-2
size: few
V: TRBV15
D: .
DNA: TGTGCCACCAGCAGAGGCGGCAGGGTGGACTATGGCTACACCTTC
CDR3: CATSRGGRVDYGYTF

J: TRBJ2-1
size: .
V: TRBV9
D: .
DNA: TGTGCCAGCAGCGCAAGGCCCCGAGGGAATGAGCAGTTCTTC
CDR3: CASSARPRGNEQFF

J: TRBJ1-3
size: .
V: TRBV7-2
D: TRBD1
DNA: TGTGCCAGCAGCTCGAGACAGGGGACCTCTGGAAACACCATATATTTT
CDR3: CASSSRQGTSGNTIYF

J: TRBJ2-3
size: once
V: TRBV4-1
D: .
DNA: TGCGCCAGCAGCCAGCAGGCCGGCACAGATACGCAGTATTTT
CDR3: CASSQQAGTDTQYF

J: TRBJ1-2
size: .
V: TRBV6-5
D: TRBD1
DNA: TGTGCCAGCACCCGGGACAGTCCCAACTATGGCTACACCTTC
CDR3: CASTRDSPNYGYTF

J: TRBJ1-5
size: .
V: TRBV15
D: TRBD1
DNA: TGTGCCACCAGCAGAGGAACCACAGGGACAGGGGGCAGGGTCAATCAGCCCCAGCATTTT
CDR3: CATSRGTTGTGGRVNQPQHF

J: TRBJ2-2
size: once
V: TRBV19
D: .
DNA: TGTGCCAGTATGGGGGGGCAGCGCACCGGGGAGCTGTTTTTT
CDR3: CASMGGQRTGELFF

J: TRBJ2-3
size: .
V: TRBV18
D: .
DNA: TGTGCCAGCTCACCACTTTCAGGGACAACAGATACGCAGTATTTT
CDR3: CASSPLSGTTDTQYF

J: TRBJ1-6
size: .
V: TRBV5-1
D: TRBD1
DNA: TGCGCCAGCAGCTTGGAAGGACAGGGGAATTCACCCCTCCACTTT
CDR3: CASSLEGQGNSPLHF

J: TRBJ2-3
size: few
V: TRBV10-3
D: .
DNA: TGTGCCACTGGAGGAGTTCAGGATACGCAGTATTTT
CDR3: CATGGVQDTQYF

J: TRBJ1-1
size: .
V: TRBV2
D: .
DNA: TGTGCCAGCAGCAACACTGAAGCTTTCTTT
CDR3: CASSNTEAFF

J: TRBJ2-3
size: .
V: TRBV5-1
D: .
DNA: TGCGCCAGCAGCCCCTATACCCTCACAGATACGCAGTATTTT
CDR3: CASSPYTLTDTQYF

J: TRBJ2-3
size: few
V: TRBV6-5
D: .
DNA: TGTGCCAGCAAAAGGGGGGGCGGAAGCACAGATACGCAGTATTTT
CDR3: CASKRGGGSTDTQYF

J: TRBJ2-7
size: .
V: TRBV13
D: .
DNA: TGTGCCAGCAGCTTAGGCACAGTCCAGGCGGGTGAGCAGTACTTC
CDR3: CASSLGTVQAGEQYF

J: TRBJ2-7
size: .
V: TRBV6-5
D: .
DNA: TGTGCCAGCAGGACTTACGGGGGCGTCAACGAGCAGTACTTC
CDR3: CASRTYGGVNEQYF

J: TRBJ2-1
size: .
V: TRBV30
D: .
DNA: TGTGCCTGGACGGCATCCTCCTACAATGAGCAGTTCTTC
CDR3: CAWTASSYNEQFF

J: TRBJ2-1
size: .
V: TRBV7-2
D: .
DNA: TGTGCCAGCAGCTTAAGCGCCTCGGCCTACAATGAGCAGTTCTTC
CDR3: CASSLSASAYNEQFF

J: TRBJ2-1
size: once
V: TRBV29-1
D: TRBD1
DNA: TGCAGCGCCCTTGGACAGGGCTACTACAATGAGCAGTTCTTC
CDR3: CSALGQGYYNEQFF

J: TRBJ1-2
size: few
V: TRBV29-1
D: .
DNA: TGCAGCGTTGAAGATTTGTCAGGCTACACCTTC
CDR3: CSVEDLSGYTF

J: TRBJ1-1
size: .
V: TRBV29-1
D: TRBD1
DNA: TGCAGCGTTGCGACAGGGACAGGGGTCACTGAAGCTTTCTTT
CDR3: CSVATGTGVTEAFF

J: TRBJ1-2
size: .
V: TRBV14
D: TRBD1
DNA: TGTGCCAGCAGCCCGCAGGGGGGGATCTATGGCTACACCTTC
CDR3: CASSPQGGIYGYTF

J: TRBJ2-3
size: .
V: TRBV27
D: TRBD2
DNA: TGTGCCAGCAGTCCTCGGGGGGTGCAGAATACGCAGTATTTT
CDR3: CASSPRGVQNTQYF

J: TRBJ1-2
size: .
V: TRBV4-2
D: .
DNA: TGTGCCAGCAGCCATGGCAGCCCGGGGGGGGATGGCTACACCTTC
CDR3: CASSHGSPGGDGYTF

J: TRBJ1-1
size: .
V: TRBV2
D: .
DNA: TGTGCCAGCAGCCAGAGGGGGGGGGACACTGAAGCTTTCTTT
CDR3: CASSQRGGDTEAFF

J: TRBJ2-3
size: .
V: TRBV21-1
D: .
DNA: TGTGCCAGCAGCAAATGCCTAGCGGGGCCCCTGGCAGATACGCAGTATTTT
CDR3: CASSKCLAGPLADTQYF

J: TRBJ2-3
size: few
V: TRBV2
D: TRBD1
DNA: TGTGCCAGCAGTTTCTACAGGGGAACGGATACGCAGTATTTT
CDR3: CASSFYRGTDTQYF

J: TRBJ2-1
size: .
V: TRBV27
D: TRBD1
DNA: TGTGCCAGCAGTTTGGACAGGGTGATTGGTGAGCAGTTCTTC
CDR3: CASSLDRVIGEQFF

J: TRBJ2-3
size: few
V: TRBV29-1
D: .
DNA: TGCAGCGCCGATTTGGTGGGCGAAGGCACAGATACGCAGTATTTT
CDR3: CSADLVGEGTDTQYF

J: TRBJ2-5
size: few
V: TRBV15
D: .
DNA: TGTGCCACCAGCAGAGATCCGGGGATAGAGACCCAGTACTTC
CDR3: CATSRDPGIETQYF

J: TRBJ1-2
size: .
V: TRBV6-5
D: TRBD1
DNA: TGTGCCAGCAGTTTAACAGGGGGCTGGAGCTATGGCTACACCTTC
CDR3: CASSLTGGWSYGYTF

J: TRBJ2-5
size: few
V: TRBV28
D: .
DNA: TGTGCCATATCGAGGGGAGGAATAGAGACCCAGTACTTC
CDR3: CAISRGGIETQYF

J: TRBJ2-6
size: .
V: TRBV6-5
D: .
DNA: TGTGCCAGCAGTTACTCGACAGCTACTGGGGCCAACGTCCTGACTTTC
CDR3: CASSYSTATGANVLTF

J: TRBJ2-3
size: once
V: TRBV7-2
D: .
DNA: TGTGCCAGCAGCTTACAGTTCACAGATACGCAGTATTTT
CDR3: CASSLQFTDTQYF

J: TRBJ2-4
size: .
V: TRBV30
D: .
DNA: TGTGCCTGGTCTAAGGGTGAAAACATTCAGTACTTC
CDR3: CAWSKGENIQYF

J: TRBJ2-3
size: .
V: TRBV7-9
D: .
DNA: TGTGCCAGCAGCAACTCAAAACCTAGGGGGACAGATACGCAGTATTTT
CDR3: CASSNSKPRGTDTQYF

J: TRBJ2-5
size: .
V: TRBV7-9
D: .
DNA: TGTGCCAGCAGCTTAACAGGGTTGGGGGTCCAAGAGACCCAGTACTTC
CDR3: CASSLTGLGVQETQYF

J: TRBJ1-1
size: few
V: TRBV27
D: .
DNA: TGTGCCAGCACAGGGCGTAGCACTGAAGCTTTCTTT
CDR3: CASTGRSTEAFF

J: TRBJ2-4
size: few
V: TRBV29-1
D: .
DNA: TGCAGCGTTGACGAGGGGGCCAAAAACATTCAGTACTTC
CDR3: CSVDEGAKNIQYF

J: TRBJ1-1
size: few
V: TRBV5-4
D: TRBD1
DNA: TGTGCCAGCAGCTTGGCCGGACAGGGGGCGGGAACTGAAGCTTTCTTT
CDR3: CASSLAGQGAGTEAFF

J: TRBJ1-2
size: .
V: TRBV7-9
D: TRBD1
DNA: TGTGCCAGCAGCTTAAAGGGGGCACATGGCTACACCTTC
CDR3: CASSLKGAHGYTF

J: TRBJ2-1
size: .
V: TRBV29-1
D: TRBD2
DNA: TGCAGCGTCGCTAGCGGGGGCTACTACAATGAGCAGTTCTTC
CDR3: CSVASGGYYNEQFF

J: TRBJ1-1
size: .
V: TRBV14
D: TRBD1
DNA: TGTGCCAGCAGCCCACAGGGGGCTGGGACTGAAGCTTTCTTT
CDR3: CASSPQGAGTEAFF

J: TRBJ1-6
size: .
V: TRBV19
D: .
DNA: TGTGCCAGTAGTACCCAACCTGGGGCCTATAATTCACCCCTCCACTTT
CDR3: CASSTQPGAYNSPLHF

J: TRBJ2-3
size: .
V: TRBV18
D: .
DNA: TGTGCCAGCTCACCACCCAGCACAGATACGCAGTATTTT
CDR3: CASSPPSTDTQYF

J: TRBJ2-6
size: .
V: TRBV7-3
D: .
DNA: TGTGCCAGCAGCTTACAAGCGGGTGGCTCTGGGGCCAACGTCCTGACTTTC
CDR3: CASSLQAGGSGANVLTF

J: TRBJ1-2
size: few
V: TRBV29-1
D: .
DNA: TGCAGCGTTGCCCACGGGGCAAGTGGCTACACCTTC
CDR3: CSVAHGASGYTF

J: TRBJ1-2
size: few
V: TRBV6-6
D: .
DNA: TGTGCCAGCAGTTCCGGACAATGGGGCTACACCTTC
CDR3: CASSSGQWGYTF

J: TRBJ2-3
size: once
V: TRBV5-4
D: .
DNA: TGTGCCAGCAGCCTGACTAGCACAGATACGCAGTATTTT
CDR3: CASSLTSTDTQYF

J: TRBJ2-3
size: .
V: TRBV6-5
D: .
DNA: TGTGCCAGCAGTGGCGGGGGCAACACAGATACGCAGTATTTT
CDR3: CASSGGGNTDTQYF

J: TRBJ1-1
size: .
V: TRBV19
D: TRBD1
DNA: TGTGCCAGTAGTATGGACAGGGTCACTGAAGCTTTCTTT
CDR3: CASSMDRVTEAFF

J: TRBJ2-3
size: .
V: TRBV29-1
D: TRBD1
DNA: TGCAGCGTTTTACCGGGACAGGATTCGTGGGGCACAGATACGCAGTATTTT
CDR3: CSVLPGQDSWGTDTQYF

J: TRBJ1-2
size: .
V: TRBV14
D: TRBD1
DNA: TGTGCCAGCAGGCGGACAGGGTATGGCTACACCTTC
CDR3: CASRRTGYGYTF

J: TRBJ2-6
size: .
V: TRBV6-5
D: .
DNA: TGTGCCAGCAGGGGGCCTGGGGCCAACGTCCTGACTTTC
CDR3: CASRGPGANVLTF

J: TRBJ2-5
size: .
V: TRBV18
D: TRBD2
DNA: TGTGCCAGCTCACCAGGACTAGCGCAAGAGACCCAGTACTTC
CDR3: CASSPGLAQETQYF

J: TRBJ2-3
size: few
V: TRBV23-1
D: TRBD2
DNA: TGCGCCAGCAGTCAATCGGGAGGGTATCTGAGGGATACGCAGTATTTT
CDR3: CASSQSGGYLRDTQYF